Sequencing of this T cell receptor (beta chain) was carried out in a study of blood T cell repertoires in COVID-19. Study context: Samples taken during acute and convalescent COVID-19 were collected in the United States, Italy and Spain.

Original processing methods: For nucleated cells, counts were estimated from reference gene primer amplification. Profiled with immunoSEQ multiplex PCR; TCRdb holds only in-frame clones, not every one. V, J and clone size reflect that table, while D and trimming were determined from the DNA. Here the sample spans 150,000 or so clones, 75% to 80% being singletons. The age range of participants was about 18 to 90 years, with residence in about 25 US areas. Symptom resolution, clearance, or two negative PCRs marked donors in Cohort 3 as recovered. The TCR was taken from a woman between 45 and 60 years old who had recovered from COVID-19. Sequenced sample: PBMCs or T cells enriched from blood (not recorded which).

The DNA for the CDR3 is TGTGCCTGGAGTGGGAGCTCTGGAAACACCATATATTTT. Encoded protein: CAWSGSSGNTIYF. This chain links TRBV30 with TRBJ1-3; D gene unclear. The CDR3 has 13 residues. V shed 1 base and J shed 0 bases, with 4 bases lying between them. CDR1 GTSNPN and CDR2 SVGIG come from the germline V gene (reference sequence).